Given below is one TCR beta chain in context. Its target is unknown. The data were obtained in a study of cytomegalovirus exposure and HLA in healthy donors. Study-wide results and limits: Prior analysis indicated that the majority of TCR beta V segments exhibited productivity approximately 90% or approximately 30% of the time.

PCR was performed using 60 Vbeta and 13 Jbeta primers. Using immunoSEQ multiplex PCR, the repertoire was profiled, and TCRdb retains in-frame clones only, with some absent. The sample yields under 200,000 clones, around 75% seen once. This CDR3 contains 15 residues. CDR1 and CDR2 (germline): SGHAT, FQNNGV. J lost 5 bases, V lost 4 bases, and 7 bases had no gene match. This TCR was recovered from a female donor in good health and CMV-seronegative. Sequenced material: PBMCs. The rearrangement joins TRBV11-2 to TRBJ2-5, with TRBD2 identical over 10 bases. CDR3 bases: TGTGCCAGCAGCTCGGAGCGGGAGGGCCTGGAGACCCAGTACTTC. This gives the protein CASSSEREGLETQYF.